This TCR beta chain appears in the sequencing data of a study of T cell clones after liver transplantation (dated by TCRdb to between 2018 and 2020). Study-wide context: The samples were obtained from ITN030ST, a randomized trial that attempted immunosuppression withdrawal within 2 years after liver transplantation. Tolerance meant complete immunosuppression withdrawal for at least one year without liver enzymes rising beyond twice the upper limit of normal. The studied cohort comprised 8 liver transplant recipients, 3 classified as tolerant and 5 as non-tolerant. No induction therapy was given to the subjects, and standard immunosuppression was administered until randomization at 12-24 months post-transplant. Blood samples were collected pre-transplant, pre-randomization before withdrawal, and post-randomization after either complete withdrawal or failed withdrawal. Of the eight recipients, a few were HCV-positive, while the remaining recipients had been transplanted for non-autoimmune, non-viral indications. As an antigen-independent comparator for donor-reactive sequences, third party-reactive TCRbeta sequences were also identified from pre-transplant MLRs. Donor-reactive T cell clones were identified using TCRbeta sequencing after a pre-transplant mixed lymphocyte reaction and were then followed in post-transplant blood. What the research found in general, with its limitations: Without allograft tissue specimens, donor-reactive T cells may have migrated into the graft rather than being deleted. In a couple of subjects, low numbers of available donor cells limited the measurable donor-reactive repertoire. After accounting for repertoire turnover, donor-reactive detection was significantly reduced in 7 of 8 subjects for CD4 and 8 of 8 for CD8. Donor-reactive sequences decreased more than third party-reactive sequences, which suggests partial antigen-specific deletion that was not related to withdrawal success. In 5 of 8 subjects, circulating donor-reactive CD4 TCRbeta sequences decreased significantly after transplant, regardless of tolerance or HCV status. Because of small, heterogeneous patient numbers and non-standardized post-transplant time points, the conclusions were only preliminary.

Frozen genomic DNA underwent high-throughput TCRbeta CDR3 sequencing by immunoSEQ, including PCR amplification, mapping, bias correction and internal controls. For the original study's pipeline: Only productive rearrangements were retained, with each unique TCRbeta sequence defined by its CDR3 nucleotide sequence together with its V and J gene. For classification of a sequence as donor-reactive, at least 5-fold expansion in CFSE-low cells relative to unstimulated pre-transplant cells and a frequency of at least 0.01% were required. Per-subject minimum frequency thresholds, based on the lowest-template unstimulated sample, ensured at least 90% detection power. Repertoire turnover was measured by Jensen-Shannon divergence between the top 1000 TCRbeta sequences post- and pre-transplant. Two-sided Fisher's exact tests were used to test for changes in the detection of donor-reactive sequences. TCRdb took this table from immuneACCESS and kept in-frame rearrangements with V and J called. Such tables lack part of the clones; where checked against another copy, unresolved V genes explain under half of the gap, and the rest is unexplained. The DNA gave D and trimming, while V, J and clone size come from that table. For this sample there are around 120,000 clones; about nine tenths appear just once. The ten largest clones capture around 0.8% of the sample.

Worth noting for this clone: Its antigen specificity is not known. No base quality values were provided; no much bigger clone lies one nucleotide off.

For CDR1 and CDR2, the germline V gene lists SGHDT and YYEEEE. V loses 0 bases at its end and J loses 9 bases; junction bases beyond the gene matches: 11. The CDR3 contains 16 residues, cysteine and phenylalanine counted. Only the CDR3 part of the read is kept: 48 bases, read in frame from the first base. Thawed unstimulated PBMCs were stained for CD3, CD4 and CD8 and FACS-sorted into CD3+CD4+ and CD3+CD8+ populations. Randomization to immunosuppression withdrawal applied to every one of the 8 studied subjects. The Qiagen DNeasy Blood and Tissue Kit was used for isolation of genomic DNA. Sequenced material: CD4+ T cells from blood, taken 12 months after liver transplant. The sequence came from a human patient who received a liver transplant. In transplant recipients, some T cells may be of donor rather than host origin. Recombination connected TRBV5-6 to TRBJ2-1, with TRBD1 identical over 8 junction bases. The CDR3 reads as follows: CASSLVGIPGGTEQFF. The bases read TGTGCCAGCAGCTTGGTGGGGATTCCAGGGGGCACTGAGCAGTTCTTC.